Listed below are T cell receptor beta chains from one sample, sequenced in a study of T cells after yellow fever vaccination. TCRdb redid the calling of the 5' RACE reads with MiXCR, one entry per CDR3 protein. The data show some 290,000 distinct CDR3 sequences, about 10% seen once. The sample here was CD4+ T cells sorted from PBMCs, taken 45 days after the yellow fever booster vaccination. The receptors derive from a man aged 18 to 30 who received the YFV17D yellow fever vaccine. The CDR3 runs from the conserved cysteine through the conserved F or W. The D gene is left open where the match is weak. Size values are once, few and many counts, or a class for expanded clones, and some rows have none.

clone_size	j_call	v_call	d_call	cdr3_aa	cdr3_nt
many	TRBJ2-5	TRBV23-1	.	CASSQSIQFQETQYF	TGCGCCAGCAGTCAATCGATCCAGTTTCAAGAGACCCAGTACTTC
few	TRBJ1-5	TRBV5-5	.	CASSGPGTEQPQHF	TGTGCCAGCAGCGGGCCAGGGACGGAACAGCCCCAGCATTTT
many	TRBJ1-1	TRBV6-5	TRBD1	CASRLQGSGTEAFF	TGTGCCAGCAGATTACAGGGGTCGGGAACTGAAGCTTTCTTT
many	TRBJ1-2	TRBV6-5	TRBD1	CASSYDRANYGYTF	TGTGCCAGCAGTTACGACAGGGCAAACTATGGCTACACCTTC
.	TRBJ1-1	TRBV2	.	CASSTTPRDTEAFF	TGTGCCAGCTCGACAACCCCCAGGGACACTGAAGCTTTCTTT
many	TRBJ1-1	TRBV7-2	.	CASSPWDGAFF	TGTGCCAGCAGCCCCTGGGACGGCGCTTTCTTT
.	TRBJ2-3	TRBV5-4	TRBD1	CASSLEPTGGPDTQYF	TGTGCCAGCAGCTTAGAACCCACAGGGGGCCCAGATACGCAGTATTTT
.	TRBJ1-3	TRBV20-1	.	CSAGSPGGSGNTIYF	TGCAGTGCTGGATCCCCGGGCGGCTCTGGAAACACCATATATTTT
few	TRBJ1-2	TRBV18	.	CASSPTRVHNYGYTF	TGTGCCAGCTCACCTACCAGGGTCCACAACTATGGCTACACCTTC
.	TRBJ2-5	TRBV9	TRBD1	CASSVDYRGRETQYF	TGTGCCAGCAGCGTAGACTACAGGGGGCGGGAGACCCAGTACTTC
once	TRBJ1-1	TRBV24-1	.	CATSEGRTEAFF	TGTGCCACCAGTGAAGGGAGGACTGAAGCTTTCTTT
few	TRBJ1-3	TRBV12-3/TRBV12-4	.	CASSFAEGNTIYF	TGTGCCAGCAGTTTCGCGGAGGGAAACACCATATATTTT
few	TRBJ1-5	TRBV28	.	CASSLRGRENQPQHF	TGTGCCAGCAGTTTACGAGGCAGGGAGAATCAGCCCCAGCATTTT
many	TRBJ1-6	TRBV7-2	.	CASSLFPRDSPLHF	TGTGCCAGCAGCTTATTCCCCAGGGACTCACCCCTCCACTTT
.	TRBJ1-5	TRBV12-3/TRBV12-4	.	CASSYLGGNQPQHF	TGTGCCAGCAGTTACCTCGGGGGCAATCAGCCCCAGCATTTT
.	TRBJ1-1	TRBV6-6	.	CASSYSLIEAFF	TGTGCCAGCAGTTACTCTCTCATCGAAGCTTTCTTT
.	TRBJ2-7	TRBV7-8	TRBD1	CASSTRTGDEQYF	TGTGCCAGCAGCACCAGGACAGGGGATGAGCAGTACTTC
many	TRBJ2-7	TRBV12-3/TRBV12-4	.	CASSLGGFGSYEQYF	TGTGCCAGCAGTTTAGGCGGATTCGGGTCTTACGAGCAGTACTTC
few	TRBJ1-2	TRBV7-9	.	CASSPGRNNYGYTF	TGTGCCAGCAGCCCGGGACGGAACAACTATGGCTACACCTTC
.	TRBJ2-7	TRBV7-6	.	CASSFGDLYEQYF	TGTGCCAGCAGCTTCGGGGACCTCTACGAGCAGTACTTC
few	TRBJ2-7	TRBV4-2	.	CASSPSTGETYEQYF	TGTGCCAGCAGCCCTTCGACTGGGGAGACCTACGAGCAGTACTTC
few	TRBJ2-2	TRBV12-3/TRBV12-4	TRBD2	CASSGPIAGRNTGELFF	TGTGCCAGCAGTGGCCCTATAGCGGGGCGGAACACCGGGGAGCTGTTTTTT
few	TRBJ1-1	TRBV28	.	CASRGGLGEAFF	TGTGCCAGCAGGGGAGGGCTAGGTGAAGCTTTCTTT
few	TRBJ1-5	TRBV5-6	TRBD1	CASSYGAGGNYQPQHF	TGTGCCAGCAGCTACGGGGCAGGGGGCAATTATCAGCCCCAGCATTTT
few	TRBJ2-3	TRBV4-1	.	CASSQGRGGSTDTQYF	TGCGCCAGCAGCCAAGGAAGGGGGGGTAGCACAGATACGCAGTATTTT
.	TRBJ2-3	TRBV6-6	.	CASSYSIGGGPTDTQYF	TGTGCCAGCAGTTACTCGATCGGAGGAGGCCCCACAGATACGCAGTATTTT
.	TRBJ2-7	TRBV6-5	TRBD1	CASSYWTGHEQYF	TGTGCCAGCAGTTACTGGACAGGGCACGAGCAGTACTTC
few	TRBJ1-2	TRBV29-1	.	CSVELAGRVYGYTF	TGCAGCGTTGAACTCGCAGGTAGAGTCTATGGCTACACCTTC
few	TRBJ2-7	TRBV3-1	.	CASSQGVGLLAYEQYF	TGTGCCAGCAGCCAAGGAGTCGGCCTCCTAGCCTACGAGCAGTACTTC